Described below is a single T cell receptor (beta chain) sequence and its context. This clone was counted many times. The target of this receptor is not known. No quality values exist for individual bases; no much larger clone is one base distant. This entry belongs to a study of cytotoxic CD8 clonotypes in ibrutinib-treated CLL (dated by TCRdb to 2020 to 2023). At the level of the whole study: The cohort included about 15 treatment-naive and under 13 relapsed/refractory patients; some 18 were IGHV unmutated. Cryopreserved peripheral blood mononuclear cells were collected before treatment, at response, and at either disease progression or sustained remission. Patients were still on ibrutinib when every remission and progressive disease sample was collected. Samples at response were collected after a median of 12 months of treatment, with a range of about 6 to 36 months. Of the approximately 86 participants in the trial, approximately 26 had longitudinal samples available. On average, each sample yielded 255,043 productive templates and about 94,000 productive rearrangements. Responses were partial in some 24 patients and complete in 2; after median roughly 69 months follow-up, approximately 15 stayed in remission and some twelve progressed. What the work shows at the level of the full study, not this receptor alone: Sustained-remission and progressing patients did not have matched sampling times, and lymph node repertoires were not examined. Baseline clonality was found to be higher than that of age-matched healthy donors and was strongly correlated with circulating CD8+ T-cell counts. An increase in clonality was observed at ibrutinib response, with clonality remaining stable during sustained remission and falling back toward baseline at progression. Public clonotypes were rare and either contracted or stayed stable during treatment, and the rise in clonality at ibrutinib response reflected the expansion of private clonotypes.

Each clonotype received, on average, 10x coverage in deep resolution sequencing performed on a MiSeq, where the target depth lay between 1 in 1 million and 1 in 200,000 T cells. The immunoSEQ hsTCRB Kit was used to generate the TCR beta libraries. The paper's data handling went like this. Data were analyzed with ImmunoSEQ Data Assistant and ImmunoSEQ Analyzer, with V, D and J genes assigned per IMGT definitions. Clonality, with values ranging from 0 to 1, was calculated as one minus the normalized Shannon entropy of productive rearrangement frequencies. Only overrepresented clonotypes making up at least 0.05% of the repertoire of each patient were included in the public clonotype analysis. Some 12 age-matched healthy donor repertoires from immuneACCESS served as clonality controls. TCRdb mirrors the immuneACCESS table, restricted to in-frame sequences. Some clones are absent from its copies; in checked studies, under half trace to an unresolved V gene, and the reason for the others is unknown. V, J and clone size are taken as reported in that table, and D and trimming were inferred from the DNA itself. A total of around 53,000 clones appear in this sample, 50% to 70% of them only once. Together, the top ten hold about 24% of the sample.

The CDR3 spans 16 residues, from the cysteine through the phenylalanine. Left in the record is the CDR3 DNA by itself, 48 bases read in frame from the first base. The germline V gene yields LGHNA for CDR1 and YNFKEQ for CDR2. Clipping removes 2 bases from V and 1 base from J, with 3 as the unmatched junction base count. The time point label here, explained by the study, means: progressive disease on ibrutinib. For TCR beta library preparation, 1.5 to 2 micrograms of genomic DNA was extracted from cryopreserved PBMCs. Longitudinal blood samples from CLL patients receiving ibrutinib monotherapy were subjected to high-throughput TCR beta sequencing. Patients were enrolled in a phase 2 open-label single-center ibrutinib monotherapy trial.

The TCR was taken from a human donor with chronic lymphocytic leukemia. The chain was built from TRBV4-2 and TRBJ2-7; 12 bases in the middle match TRBD2. This specimen consisted of PBMCs, obtained at disease progression, from a patient treated with ibrutinib. The nucleotide sequence is TGTGCCAGCAGCCAACTCGGGACTAGCGGGTCCTACGAGCAGTACTTC. Its protein is CASSQLGTSGSYEQYF.